The present T cell receptor beta chain was sequenced within a study of cytomegalovirus exposure and HLA in healthy donors. This clone was seen many times. The length of the CDR3 is 13 residues. Between the trimmed V and J ends, which lost 8 bases and 0 bases, there was a span of 8 bases. Germline V CDR1 and CDR2: LNHDA, SQIVND (reference sequence). Data came from immunoSEQ multiplex PCR; TCRdb stores just in-frame clones and leaves some out. Of tens of thousands of clones listed, approximately 81% are singletons. The TCR originated in a woman younger than 30 in good health and CMV-seropositive. This chain connects TRBV19 to TRBJ1-5; D might be TRBD1 (6 bases). Material for sequencing was PBMCs. The CDR3 spells CASRTVSNQPQHF. The DNA for the CDR3 is TGTGCCAGTCGGACAGTTAGCAATCAGCCCCAGCATTTT.